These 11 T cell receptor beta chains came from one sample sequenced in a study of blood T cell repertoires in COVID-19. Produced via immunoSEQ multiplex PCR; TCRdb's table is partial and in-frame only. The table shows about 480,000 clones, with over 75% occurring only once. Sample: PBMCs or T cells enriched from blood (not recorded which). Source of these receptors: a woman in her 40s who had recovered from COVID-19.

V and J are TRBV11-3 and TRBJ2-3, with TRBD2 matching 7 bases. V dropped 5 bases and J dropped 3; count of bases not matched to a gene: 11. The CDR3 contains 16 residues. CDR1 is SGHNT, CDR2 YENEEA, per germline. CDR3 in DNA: TGTGCCAGCAGCCGGAGCGGCGGGAGCGAAACAGATACGCAGTATTTT. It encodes CASSRSGGSETDTQYF. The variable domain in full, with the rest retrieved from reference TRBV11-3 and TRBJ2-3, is EAGVVQSPRYKIIEKKQPVAFWCNPISGHNTLYWYLQNLGQGPELLIRYENEEAVDDSQLPKDRFSAERLKGVDSTLKIQPAELGDSAVYLCASSRSGGSETDTQYFGPGTRLTVL.

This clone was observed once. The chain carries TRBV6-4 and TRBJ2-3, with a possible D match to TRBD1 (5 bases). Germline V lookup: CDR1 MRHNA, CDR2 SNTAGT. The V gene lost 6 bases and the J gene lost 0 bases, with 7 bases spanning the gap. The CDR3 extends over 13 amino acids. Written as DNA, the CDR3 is TGTGCCAGCAGCAGACAGAGCACAGATACGCAGTATTTT. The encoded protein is CASSRQSTDTQYF.

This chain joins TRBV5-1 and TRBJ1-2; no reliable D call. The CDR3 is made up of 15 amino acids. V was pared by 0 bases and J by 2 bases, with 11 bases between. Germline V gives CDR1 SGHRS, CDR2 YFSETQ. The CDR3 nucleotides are TGCGCCAGCAGCTTGGGGGCGCCGGTGAACTATGGCTACACCTTC. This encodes CASSLGAPVNYGYTF.

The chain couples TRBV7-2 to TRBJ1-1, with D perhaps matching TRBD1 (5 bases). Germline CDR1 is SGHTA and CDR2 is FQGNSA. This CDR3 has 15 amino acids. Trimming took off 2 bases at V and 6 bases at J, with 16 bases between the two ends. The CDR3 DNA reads TGTGCCAGCAGCTTAACAGGCCCTCGAACCCCTGAAGCTTTCTTT. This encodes CASSLTGPRTPEAFF.

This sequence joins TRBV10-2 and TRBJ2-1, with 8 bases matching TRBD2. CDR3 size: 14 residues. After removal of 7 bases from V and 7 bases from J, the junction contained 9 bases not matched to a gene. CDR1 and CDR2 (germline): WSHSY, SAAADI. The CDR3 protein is CASTGRARGNEQFF. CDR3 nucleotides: TGCGCCAGCACCGGGAGGGCTCGGGGAAATGAGCAGTTCTTC.

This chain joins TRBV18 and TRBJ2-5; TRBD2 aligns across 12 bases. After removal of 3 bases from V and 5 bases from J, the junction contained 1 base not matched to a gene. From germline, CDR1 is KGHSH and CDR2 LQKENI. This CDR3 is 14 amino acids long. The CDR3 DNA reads TGTGCCAGCTCACCGACTAGCGGGAGTGAGACCCAGTACTTC. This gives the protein CASSPTSGSETQYF.

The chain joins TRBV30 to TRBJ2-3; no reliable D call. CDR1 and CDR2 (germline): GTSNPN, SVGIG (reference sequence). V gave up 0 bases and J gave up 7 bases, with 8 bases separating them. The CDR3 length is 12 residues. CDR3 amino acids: CAWSVSRNTQYF. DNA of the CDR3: TGTGCCTGGAGTGTGTCGAGAAATACGCAGTATTTT.

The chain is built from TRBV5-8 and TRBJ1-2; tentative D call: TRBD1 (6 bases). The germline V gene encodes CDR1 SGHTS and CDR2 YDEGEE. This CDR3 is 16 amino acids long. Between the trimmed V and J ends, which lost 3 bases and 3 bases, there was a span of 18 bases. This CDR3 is CASSSTYRDPYYGYTF. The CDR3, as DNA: TGTGCCAGCAGCTCAACCTACAGGGACCCATACTATGGCTACACCTTC.

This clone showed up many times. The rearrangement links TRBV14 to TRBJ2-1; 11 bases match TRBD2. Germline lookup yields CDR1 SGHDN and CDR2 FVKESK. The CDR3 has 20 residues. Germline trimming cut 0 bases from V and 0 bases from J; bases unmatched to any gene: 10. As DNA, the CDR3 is TGTGCCAGCAGCCAAGAGACCGCTAGCGGGAGGATATACTCCTACAATGAGCAGTTCTTC. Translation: CASSQETASGRIYSYNEQFF.

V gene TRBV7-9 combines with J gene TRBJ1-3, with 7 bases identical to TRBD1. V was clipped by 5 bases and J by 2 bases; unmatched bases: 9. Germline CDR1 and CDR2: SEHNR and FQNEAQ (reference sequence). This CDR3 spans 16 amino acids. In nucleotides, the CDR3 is TGTGCCAGCAGCCCGGCCAGGGGGTCGACTGGAAACACCATATATTTT. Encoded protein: CASSPARGSTGNTIYF.

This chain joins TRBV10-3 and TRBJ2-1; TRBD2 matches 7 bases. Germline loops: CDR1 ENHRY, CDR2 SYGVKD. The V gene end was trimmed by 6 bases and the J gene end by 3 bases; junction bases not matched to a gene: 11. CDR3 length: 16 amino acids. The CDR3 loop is CAISPESRDYYNEQFF. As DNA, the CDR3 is TGTGCCATCAGCCCCGAGTCAAGGGACTACTACAATGAGCAGTTCTTC.